This passage covers 26 T cell receptor beta chains from one sample sequenced in a study of cytotoxic CD8 clonotypes in ibrutinib-treated CLL. Profiling relied on immunoSEQ multiplex PCR, and the TCRdb table lists in-frame clones only, not all of them. This repertoire shows about 160,000 clones, roughly 84% found once; its top ten account for 3% to 3.5%. This specimen was PBMCs, taken at disease progression, from a patient treated with ibrutinib. The receptors derive from a human donor with chronic lymphocytic leukemia.

This CDR3 is CASSRLGAYNQPQHF. CDR3 DNA sequence: TGTGCCAGCAGTAGACTCGGGGCTTACAATCAGCCCCAGCATTTT. The chain has TRBV6-5 and TRBJ1-5, with D tentatively TRBD1 (5 bases). Trimming left V 5 bases short and J 3 bases short, with 14 bases between. The CDR3 is 15 residues long. Germline V gene data show CDR1 as MNHEY and CDR2 as SVGAGI.

This chain connects TRBV7-9 to TRBJ2-7, with a tentative D call TRBD1 (5 bases). V lost 5 bases and J 0 bases, leaving 14 bases between the germline ends. The CDR3 runs to 15 residues. Germline V lookup: CDR1 SEHNR, CDR2 FQNEAQ (reference sequence). The CDR3 is CASSQKGRSSYEQYF. The CDR3 coding sequence is TGTGCCAGCAGCCAGAAGGGGCGGAGCTCCTACGAGCAGTACTTC.

The chain joins TRBV29-1 to TRBJ2-3; D might be TRBD2 (6 bases). V was clipped by 7 bases and J by 0 bases, with 20 bases between them. CDR1 is SQVTM, CDR2 ANQGSEA, per germline. The CDR3 extends over 16 amino acids. CDR3 loop: CSGAGDSISSTDTQYF. CDR3 DNA sequence: TGCAGCGGGGCCGGGGACTCGATATCTAGCACAGATACGCAGTATTTT.

The V gene is TRBV5-1, the J gene TRBJ1-2; D unresolved. The CDR3 consists of 16 residues. The germline V gene has CDR1 SGHRS and CDR2 YFSETQ. Between the trimmed V and J ends, which lost 0 bases and 3 bases, there was a span of 15 bases. The CDR3 DNA sequence: TGCGCCAGCAGCTTGGGCCCTTTGCGGGGAGACTATGGCTACACCTTC. The encoded protein is CASSLGPLRGDYGYTF.

The genes are TRBV2 and TRBJ2-7, with 7 bases lining up with TRBD1. The CDR3 runs to 16 residues. With V trimmed by 3 bases and J by 5 bases, 13 bases remained unmatched. Germline-derived CDR1 and CDR2 are SNHLY and FYNNEI. The DNA for the CDR3 is TGTGCCAGCAGTGATACAGGGGCCCCGGCAGGAAACGAGCAGTACTTC. Encoded protein: CASSDTGAPAGNEQYF. Supplemented by reference TRBV2 and TRBJ2-7, the full variable domain reads EPEVTQTPSHQVTQMGQEVILRCVPISNHLYFYWYRQILGQKVEFLVSFYNNEISEKSEIFDDQFSVERPDGSNFTLKIRSTKLEDSAMYFCASSDTGAPAGNEQYFGPGTRLTVT.

This chain links TRBV28 with TRBJ1-1; D remains ambiguous. Germline lookup yields CDR1 MDHEN and CDR2 SYDVKM. CDR3 length: 15 amino acids. V was shortened by 5 bases and J by 0 bases, with 13 bases between the two germline ends. This CDR3 is CASSGAGDMNTEAFF. The CDR3 DNA sequence: TGTGCCAGCAGTGGAGCAGGAGACATGAACACTGAAGCTTTCTTT.

The chain combines TRBV7-8 with TRBJ1-2; D is possibly TRBD1 (5 bases). Germline CDR1 and CDR2: SGHVS and FQNEAQ. The CDR3 loop spans 14 amino acids. V was pared by 2 bases and J by 4 bases, with 11 bases between. The chain's CDR3 is CASSLQGTTYGYTF. For the CDR3, the DNA is TGTGCCAGCAGCTTACAGGGTACGACCTATGGCTACACCTTC.

The chain employs TRBV5-1 and TRBJ2-7; D is perhaps TRBD2 (5 bases). V was clipped by 4 bases and J by 4 bases, with 15 bases between them. Germline V lookup: CDR1 SGHRS, CDR2 YFSETQ. CDR3 length: 14 residues. DNA of the CDR3: TGCGCCAGCAGCATGGGAGCCCTAAGTTACGAGCAGTACTTC. Translating it yields CASSMGALSYEQYF.

This sequence joins TRBV19 and TRBJ2-5; 11 nucleotides align to TRBD2. Germline V gene lookup returns CDR1 LNHDA and CDR2 SQIVND (reference sequence). CDR3 size: 16 residues. The J segment lost 0 bases and the V segment lost 5 bases, leaving 5 bases of the junction unmatched. In DNA form, the CDR3 reads TGTGCCAGTAGTCCGGGACTAGCGGTATACCAAGAGACCCAGTACTTC. Its protein product is CASSPGLAVYQETQYF.

This clone was counted once. The rearrangement links TRBV7-9 to TRBJ2-4, with D unresolved. Trimming left V 5 bases short and J 0 bases short, with 17 bases between. This CDR3 region has 17 residues. Germline V lookup: CDR1 SEHNR, CDR2 FQNEAQ (reference sequence). The CDR3 loop reads CASSPLGLPLAKNIQYF. DNA for the CDR3: TGTGCCAGCAGCCCACTCGGGCTTCCCCTAGCCAAAAACATTCAGTACTTC.

This rearrangement joins TRBV5-1 to TRBJ1-5; D not certain. The length of the CDR3 is 17 residues. The germline V gene has CDR1 SGHRS and CDR2 YFSETQ. Trimming took off 4 bases at V and 0 bases at J, with 17 bases between the two ends. The CDR3: CASSPFPGTYSNQPQHF. CDR3 sequence (DNA): TGCGCCAGCAGCCCCTTTCCGGGAACCTATAGCAATCAGCCCCAGCATTTT.

The chain employs TRBV28 and TRBJ1-2, with D possibly being TRBD1 (6 bases). V lost 7 bases and J lost 4, with 16 bases in between. CDR1 MDHEN and CDR2 SYDVKM come from the germline V gene. The CDR3 is 14 amino acids. CDR3 sequence reads: CASNTQGLFYGYTF. CDR3 bases: TGTGCCAGCAACACGCAGGGGCTTTTCTATGGCTACACCTTC.

The genes are TRBV6-5 and TRBJ1-4; weak D call: TRBD1 (6 bases). Germline values: CDR1 MNHEY, CDR2 SVGAGI. This CDR3 is built from 15 residues. The V end was cut by 4 bases, the J end by 4 bases, with 13 bases between. CDR3 coding DNA: TGTGCCAGCAGTTTGGAGGCAGGGGATAATGAAAAACTGTTTTTT. It codes for CASSLEAGDNEKLFF.

For the CDR3, the DNA is TGTGCCAGCAGCTGGGAACAGGGGGCTGTTGGGAATGAGCAGTTCTTC. As protein: CASSWEQGAVGNEQFF. The chain uses TRBV7-9 and TRBJ2-1; 9 bases fit TRBD1. With V trimmed by 4 bases and J by 7 bases, 11 bases remained unmatched. The germline V gene has CDR1 SEHNR and CDR2 FQNEAQ (reference sequence). The CDR3 totals 16 residues.

This clone was observed a handful of times. This chain joins TRBV9 and TRBJ1-1, with D perhaps matching TRBD1 (6 bases). V dropped 2 bases and J dropped 8 bases, with 16 bases sitting between them. CDR3 length: 14 residues. The germline V gene has CDR1 SGDLS and CDR2 YYNGEE. Here the CDR3 reads CASSVQLGGSEAFF. The CDR3 region has the DNA TGTGCCAGCAGCGTCCAGTTAGGGGGGTCCGAAGCTTTCTTT.

This sequence joins TRBV11-2 and TRBJ1-2, with 7 bases fitting TRBD1. Germline values: CDR1 SGHAT, CDR2 FQNNGV. CDR3 length: 15 residues. The trim removed 6 bases at V and 2 bases at J, leaving 9 bases unmatched. This CDR3 is CASRTLRGENYGYTF. The CDR3 nucleotides read TGTGCCAGCAGGACCCTCAGGGGGGAGAACTATGGCTACACCTTC. The whole variable domain, filled in from reference TRBV11-2 and TRBJ1-2, reads EAGVAQSPRYKIIEKRQSVAFWCNPISGHATLYWYQQILGQGPKLLIQFQNNGVVDDSQLPKDRFSAERLKGVDSTLKIQPAKLEDSAVYLCASRTLRGENYGYTFGSGTRLTVV.

The CDR3 coding sequence is TGTGCCAGCAGTTTATCGACAGGGCAAAATCAGCCCCAGCATTTT. Its translation is CASSLSTGQNQPQHF. The chain uses TRBV27 and TRBJ1-5, with 7 bases fitting TRBD1. CDR1 and CDR2 (germline): MNHEY, SMNVEV (reference sequence). V lost 0 bases, J lost 4 bases, and 3 bases stayed unmatched. The CDR3 spans 15 residues.

The J gene is TRBJ2-1, the V gene TRBV28; the match to TRBD2 covers 7 bases. Germline V lookup: CDR1 MDHEN, CDR2 SYDVKM. This CDR3 is 18 amino acids long. With V trimmed by 7 bases and J by 10 bases, 25 bases remained unmatched. CDR3 sequence: CASITLRSGKSAIREQFF. The CDR3 bases are TGTGCCAGCATAACCCTTCGGAGCGGGAAATCGGCAATTCGGGAGCAGTTCTTC.

In DNA form, the CDR3 reads TGTGCCAGCTCACCGGACACGGTTTGGCAGTACTTC. Translating it yields CASSPDTVWQYF. The genes are TRBV18 and TRBJ2-7, with a weak D call TRBD1 (5 bases). This CDR3 region has 12 residues. CDR1 and CDR2 (germline): KGHSH, LQKENI. The V end was cut by 3 bases, the J end by 9 bases, with 12 bases between.

V is TRBV4-1 and J is TRBJ2-1, with D perhaps TRBD1 or TRBD2 (5 bases each). CDR3 length: 13 amino acids. The V gene's germline CDR1 is MGHRA and CDR2 YSYEKL. V was cut by 3 bases and J by 6 bases, with 9 bases left in between. In DNA form, the CDR3 reads TGCGCCAGCAGCCAGGGGGATGGCAATGAGCAGTTCTTC. Its translation: CASSQGDGNEQFF.

The chain is built from TRBV9 and TRBJ2-5; tentatively, D is TRBD1 (5 bases). Germline assignment: CDR1 SGDLS and CDR2 YYNGEE. CDR3 length equals 14 residues. Trimming left V 0 bases short and J 3 bases short, with 9 bases between. The CDR3 coding sequence is TGTGCCAGCAGCGTAGAGGGGCTGAAAGAGACCCAGTACTTC. Amino acids: CASSVEGLKETQYF.

The CDR3 DNA follows: TGTGCCAGCAGTTTTAAGGACAGGGGGAGCTATGGCTACACCTTC. Protein product: CASSFKDRGSYGYTF. The chain joins TRBV28 to TRBJ1-2; 10 positions agree with TRBD1. The CDR3 has 15 amino acids. Germline CDR1 MDHEN, CDR2 SYDVKM. After removal of 3 bases from V and 4 bases from J, the junction contained 5 bases not matched to a gene.

The chain uses TRBV7-3 and TRBJ2-5, with D possibly being TRBD1 or TRBD2 (6 bases each). This CDR3 region has 17 residues. The germline V and J ends were trimmed by 1 base and 5 bases, with 20 bases remaining between them. Per germline, CDR1 SGHTA and CDR2 FQGTGA. CDR3 coding DNA: TGTGCCAGCAGCTTAAATGGGGGGCTAGCGAGGTCTGAGACCCAGTACTTC. Translation: CASSLNGGLARSETQYF.

The V gene is TRBV7-9, the J gene TRBJ2-5; TRBD1 aligns across 9 bases. The germline CDR1 and CDR2 sequences are SEHNR and FQNEAQ (reference sequence). J gave up 5 bases and V 3 bases, and 1 base lay outside the gene matches. CDR3 length: 13 residues. CDR3 nucleotide sequence: TGTGCCAGCAGCTTCGGGACAGGGGAGACCCAGTACTTC. Its protein is CASSFGTGETQYF.

The gene calls are TRBV5-1 and TRBJ1-3; 9 nucleotides agree with TRBD1. Looked up from germline, CDR1 is SGHRS and CDR2 is YFSETQ. After removal of 5 bases from V and 0 bases from J, the junction contained 3 bases not matched to a gene. The CDR3 runs 15 residues. CDR3 region: CASRETGGSGNTIYF. DNA of the CDR3: TGCGCCAGCAGGGAGACAGGGGGCTCTGGAAACACCATATATTTT. Full variable domain (outside the CDR3, taken from reference TRBV5-1 and TRBJ1-3): KAGVTQTPRYLIKTRGQQVTLSCSPISGHRSVSWYQQTPGQGLQFLFEYFSETQRNKGNFPGRFSGRQFSNSRSEMNVSTLELGDSALYLCASRETGGSGNTIYFGEGSWLTVV.

The CDR3 loop reads CASRAYPGQGDYNEQFF. For the CDR3, the DNA is TGCGCCAGCAGGGCTTACCCGGGACAGGGGGATTACAATGAGCAGTTCTTC. The J gene is TRBJ2-1, the V gene TRBV4-1, with TRBD1 matching 11 bases. Germline assignment: CDR1 MGHRA and CDR2 YSYEKL. Trimming at V came to 6 bases and at J to 4 bases, leaving 11 bases not matched to a gene. The CDR3 contains 17 residues.